This TCR beta chain was captured in a study of CD8 T cells in ankylosing spondylitis. The sample holds one count of this clonotype. The antigen remains unidentified. Points from the study as a whole: Previously reported in reactive arthritis synovial fluid and blood were some of the motif variants. The authors reported significant enrichment of disease-linked clones in matched ankylosing spondylitis synovial fluid. Within ankylosing spondylitis blood, a TCR beta motif made up of seven or eight highly homologous variants appeared to be characteristic.

TCR beta libraries were made by quantitative 5'-RACE with molecular barcodes. TCRdb fed the 5' RACE reads into MiXCR, producing one record per CDR3 protein. The table lists about 240,000 distinct CDR3 sequences, around 11% of them singletons. The CDR3 spans 14 residues. Germline CDR1 is DFQATT and CDR2 is SNEGSKA (reference sequence). The trim removed 5 bases at V and 2 bases at J, leaving 3 bases unmatched. What was sequenced was blood, either unsorted or a sorted T cell fraction (not recorded which). This sequence joins TRBV20-1 and TRBJ2-5; 12 bases are shared with TRBD2. This receptor was taken from a male donor with ankylosing spondylitis or in good health (not recorded which). The CDR3 nucleotides read TGCAGTGCTCTGACTAGCGGGGGTCAAGAGACCCAGTACTTC. It codes for CSALTSGGQETQYF.